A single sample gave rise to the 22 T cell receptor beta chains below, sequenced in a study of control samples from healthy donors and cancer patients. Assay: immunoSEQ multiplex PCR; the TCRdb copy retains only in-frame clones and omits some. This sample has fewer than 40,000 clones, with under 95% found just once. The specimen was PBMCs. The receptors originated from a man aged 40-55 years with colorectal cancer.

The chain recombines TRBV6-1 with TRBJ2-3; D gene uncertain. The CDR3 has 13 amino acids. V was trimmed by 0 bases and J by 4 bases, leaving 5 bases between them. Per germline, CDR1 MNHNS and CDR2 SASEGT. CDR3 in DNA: TGTGCCAGCAGTGAAGCGCTCGCAGATACGCAGTATTTT. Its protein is CASSEALADTQYF.

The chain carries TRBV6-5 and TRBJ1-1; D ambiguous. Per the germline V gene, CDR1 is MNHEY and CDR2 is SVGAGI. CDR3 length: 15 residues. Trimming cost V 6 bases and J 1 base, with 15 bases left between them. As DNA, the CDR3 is TGTGCCAGCAGACCCCAAGGAGCAGGGAACACTGAAGCTTTCTTT. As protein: CASRPQGAGNTEAFF.

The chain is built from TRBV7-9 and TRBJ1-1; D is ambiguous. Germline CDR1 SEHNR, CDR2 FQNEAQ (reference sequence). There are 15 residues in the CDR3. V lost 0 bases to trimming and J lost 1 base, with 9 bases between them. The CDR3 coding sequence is TGTGCCAGCAGCTTAGCTTTAGGGTCGAACACTGAAGCTTTCTTT. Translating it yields CASSLALGSNTEAFF.

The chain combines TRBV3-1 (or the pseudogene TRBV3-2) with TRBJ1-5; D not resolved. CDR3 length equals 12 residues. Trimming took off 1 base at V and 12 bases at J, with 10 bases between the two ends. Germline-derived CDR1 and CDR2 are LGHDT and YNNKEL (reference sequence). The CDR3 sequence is CASSQGESLQHF. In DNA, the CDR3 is TGTGCCAGCAGCCAAGGGGAATCTCTCCAGCATTTT.

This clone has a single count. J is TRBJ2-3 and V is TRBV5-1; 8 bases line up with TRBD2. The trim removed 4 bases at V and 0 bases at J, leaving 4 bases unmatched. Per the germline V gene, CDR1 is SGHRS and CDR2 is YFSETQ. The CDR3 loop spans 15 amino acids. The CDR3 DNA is TGCGCCAGCAGCCCGGGAGGGGGGAGCACAGATACGCAGTATTTT. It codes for CASSPGGGSTDTQYF.

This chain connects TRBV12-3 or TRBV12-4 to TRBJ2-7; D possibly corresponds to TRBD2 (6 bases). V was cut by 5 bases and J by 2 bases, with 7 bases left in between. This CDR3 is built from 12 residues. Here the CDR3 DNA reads TGTGCCAGCAGTAGGACTACCTACGAGCAGTACTTC. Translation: CASSRTTYEQYF.

The CDR3 sequence: CASSASRGRRETQYF. The CDR3 nucleotides are TGTGCCAGCAGTGCTTCCCGGGGGCGCAGAGAGACCCAGTACTTC. The rearrangement links TRBV25-1 to TRBJ2-5, with D perhaps assigned TRBD1 or TRBD2 (6 bases each). V dropped 4 bases and J dropped 4 bases, with 16 bases sitting between them. The germline CDR1 and CDR2 sequences are MGHDK and SYGVNS. The CDR3 is 15 residues long.

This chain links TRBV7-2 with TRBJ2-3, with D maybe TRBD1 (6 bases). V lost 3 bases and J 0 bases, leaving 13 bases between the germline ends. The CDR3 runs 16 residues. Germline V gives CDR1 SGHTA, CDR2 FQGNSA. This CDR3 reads CASSFATGSSTDTQYF. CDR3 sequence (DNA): TGTGCCAGCAGCTTTGCGACAGGTTCTAGCACAGATACGCAGTATTTT.

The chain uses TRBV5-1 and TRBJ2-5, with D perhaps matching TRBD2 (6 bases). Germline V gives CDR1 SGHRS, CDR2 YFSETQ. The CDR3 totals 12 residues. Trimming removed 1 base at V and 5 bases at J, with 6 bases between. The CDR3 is CASSLRGETQYF. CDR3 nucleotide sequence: TGCGCCAGCAGCTTGCGGGGGGAGACCCAGTACTTC.

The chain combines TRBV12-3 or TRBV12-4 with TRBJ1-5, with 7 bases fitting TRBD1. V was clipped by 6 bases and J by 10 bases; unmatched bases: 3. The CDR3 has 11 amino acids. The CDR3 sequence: CASSLGGPQHF. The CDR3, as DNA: TGTGCCAGCAGCCTAGGGGGCCCCCAGCATTTT.

The CDR3 DNA reads as TGTGCCAGCGGACAGGGGTACGAGCAGTACTTC. This translates into CASGQGYEQYF. The V call is TRBV3-1 (or the pseudogene TRBV3-2), the J call TRBJ2-7; 9 nucleotides align to TRBD1. The CDR3 consists of 11 residues. The germline V gene encodes CDR1 LGHDT and CDR2 YNNKEL (reference sequence). V was clipped by 8 bases and J by 4 bases; unmatched bases: 0.

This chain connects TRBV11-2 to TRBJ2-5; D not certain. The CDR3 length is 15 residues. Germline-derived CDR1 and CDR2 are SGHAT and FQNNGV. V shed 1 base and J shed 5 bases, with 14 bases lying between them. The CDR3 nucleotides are TGTGCCAGCAGCTTAGCTCGGCCCTCGGGCGAGACCCAGTACTTC. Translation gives CASSLARPSGETQYF.

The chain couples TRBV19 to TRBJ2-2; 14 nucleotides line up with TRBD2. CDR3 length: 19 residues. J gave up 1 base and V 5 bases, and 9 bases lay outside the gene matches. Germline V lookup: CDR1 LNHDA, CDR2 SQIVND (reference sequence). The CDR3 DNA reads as TGTGCCAGTAGTCCCAAGACTAGCGGGGGGGCCATGAACACCGGGGAGCTGTTTTTT. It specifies CASSPKTSGGAMNTGELFF.

The CDR3 DNA follows: TGTGCCAGCCGTGTACAACCATCCGGGGATCAGCCCCAGCATTTT. This gives the protein CASRVQPSGDQPQHF. The chain has TRBV2 and TRBJ1-5; no clear D. Germline V gives CDR1 SNHLY, CDR2 FYNNEI. CDR3 size: 15 residues. Trimming took 8 bases from V and 5 from J, leaving 19 bases between them.

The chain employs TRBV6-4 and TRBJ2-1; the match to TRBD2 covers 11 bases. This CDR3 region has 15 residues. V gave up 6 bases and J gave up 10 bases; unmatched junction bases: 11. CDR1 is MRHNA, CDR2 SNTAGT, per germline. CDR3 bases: TGTGCCAGCAGCCCGACTAGCGGGGTGACGTCCGAGCAGTTCTTC. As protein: CASSPTSGVTSEQFF.

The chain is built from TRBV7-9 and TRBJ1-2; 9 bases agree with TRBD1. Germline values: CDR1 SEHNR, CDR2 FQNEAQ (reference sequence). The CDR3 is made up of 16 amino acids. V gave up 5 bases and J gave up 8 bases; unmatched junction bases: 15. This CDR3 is CASSHWGTGTGSGYTF. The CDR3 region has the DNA TGTGCCAGCAGCCACTGGGGGACAGGGACAGGTAGCGGCTACACCTTC.

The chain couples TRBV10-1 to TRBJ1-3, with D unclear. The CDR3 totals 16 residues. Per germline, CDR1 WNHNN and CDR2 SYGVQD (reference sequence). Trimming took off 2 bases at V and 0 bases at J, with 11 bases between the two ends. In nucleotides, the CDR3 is TGCGCCAGCAGTGAGAATGGAGGCCTCTCTGGAAACACCATATATTTT. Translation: CASSENGGLSGNTIYF.

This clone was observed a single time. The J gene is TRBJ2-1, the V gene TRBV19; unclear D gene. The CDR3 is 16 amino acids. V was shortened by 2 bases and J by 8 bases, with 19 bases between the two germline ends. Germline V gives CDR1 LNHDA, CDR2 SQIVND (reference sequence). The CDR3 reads CASSIRRNPLIDEQFF. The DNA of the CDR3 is TGTGCCAGTAGTATAAGACGAAACCCACTAATAGATGAGCAGTTCTTC. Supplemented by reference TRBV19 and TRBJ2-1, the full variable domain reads DGGITQSPKYLFRKEGQNVTLSCEQNLNHDAMYWYRQDPGQGLRLIYYSQIVNDFQKGDIAEGYSVSREKKESFPLTVTSAQKNPTAFYLCASSIRRNPLIDEQFFGPGTRLTVL.

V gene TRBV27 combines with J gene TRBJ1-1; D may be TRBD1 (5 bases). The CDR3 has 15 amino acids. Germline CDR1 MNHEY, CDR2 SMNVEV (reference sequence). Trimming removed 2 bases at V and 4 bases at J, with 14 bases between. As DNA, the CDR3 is TGTGCCAGCAGTTTACAGGGATTGGCTGGCACTGAAGCTTTCTTT. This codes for CASSLQGLAGTEAFF.

Here the CDR3 reads CASRTGTWANVLTF. The CDR3, as DNA: TGTGCCAGCAGGACAGGGACCTGGGCCAACGTCCTGACTTTC. The rearrangement joins TRBV7-2 to TRBJ2-6; 7 bases are a match to TRBD1. The germline CDR1 and CDR2 sequences are SGHTA and FQGNSA. The junction had 4 bases not matched to a gene; V was cut back by 6 bases and J by 5 bases. The CDR3 covers 14 residues.

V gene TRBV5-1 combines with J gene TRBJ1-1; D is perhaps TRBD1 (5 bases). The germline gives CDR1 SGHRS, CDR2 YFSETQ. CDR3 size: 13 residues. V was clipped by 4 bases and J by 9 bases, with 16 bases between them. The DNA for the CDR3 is TGCGCCAGCAGCACGAGGGACGGTCTCCAAGCTTTCTTT. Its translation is CASSTRDGLQAFF.

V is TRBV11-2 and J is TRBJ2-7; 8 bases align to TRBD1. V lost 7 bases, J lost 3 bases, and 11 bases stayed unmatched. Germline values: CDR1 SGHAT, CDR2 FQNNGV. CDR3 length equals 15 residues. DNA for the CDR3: TGTGCCAGCACTCCCAGCGCAGGGGGCAACTACGAGCAGTACTTC. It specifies CASTPSAGGNYEQYF.